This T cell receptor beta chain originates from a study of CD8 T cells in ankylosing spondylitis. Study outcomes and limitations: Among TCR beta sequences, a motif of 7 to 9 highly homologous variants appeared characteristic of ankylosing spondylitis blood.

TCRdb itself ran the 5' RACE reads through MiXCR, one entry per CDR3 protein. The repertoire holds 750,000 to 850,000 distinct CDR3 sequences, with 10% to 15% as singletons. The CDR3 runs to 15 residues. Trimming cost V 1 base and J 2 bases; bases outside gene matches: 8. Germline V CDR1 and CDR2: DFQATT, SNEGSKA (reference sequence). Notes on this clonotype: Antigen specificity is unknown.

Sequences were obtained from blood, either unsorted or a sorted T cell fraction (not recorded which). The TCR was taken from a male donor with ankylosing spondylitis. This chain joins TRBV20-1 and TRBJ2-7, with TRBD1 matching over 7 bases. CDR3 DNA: TGCAGTGCTAGAGCGACCCGGGACAGACCCTACGAGCAGTACTTC. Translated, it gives CSARATRDRPYEQYF.